This TCR beta chain was captured by sequencing in a study of blood T cell repertoires in COVID-19. Whole-study context: The United States, Italy and Spain provided the acute and convalescent COVID-19 samples. PBMCs, B-cell-depleted T cells, or T cells provided the cDNA or gDNA that made up the material.

In its sample, this clone was seen once. Trimming removed 0 bases at V and 2 bases at J, with 15 bases between. The V gene's germline CDR1 is MGHRA and CDR2 YSYEKL. The CDR3 runs 17 residues. As processed by the authors: Amplified reference gene primers provided the basis for estimating nucleated cell counts. This table comes from immunoSEQ multiplex PCR, and its TCRdb copy is limited to in-frame clones, with some not included. For V, J and clone size, that table is used; D and trimming come from the DNA. The table lists around 46,000 clones, roughly 86% of them singletons. This receptor was taken from a man aged 35 to 55 with active COVID-19. The chain combines TRBV4-1 with TRBJ2-3; maybe TRBD1 (6 bases). The specimen was peripheral blood. The CDR3, as DNA: TGCGCCAGCAGCCAAGAGTTCCAGGGGCGCCCCACAGATACGCAGTATTTT. Its protein is CASSQEFQGRPTDTQYF.